This T cell receptor (beta chain) came from a study of shared clonotypes between healthy human individuals. The method was immunoSEQ multiplex PCR; TCRdb's version includes in-frame clones alone and lacks a portion of them. The sample holds over 2 million clones, about 95% seen once. In germline, CDR1 is MNHEY, CDR2 SVGAGI. There are 14 residues in the CDR3. The junction had 11 bases not matched to a gene; V was cut back by 6 bases and J by 6 bases. This clone has a single count. The sample taken for sequencing was naive CD4+ T cells sorted from blood. The subset: CD45RA+ positively selected. The chain employs TRBV6-5 and TRBJ2-7, with 7 bases identical to TRBD1. The clonotype was recovered from a man younger than 35 in good health. The CDR3 protein is CASSIRQGVSEQYF. As DNA, the CDR3 is TGTGCCAGCAGCATCCGACAGGGAGTGAGCGAGCAGTACTTC.